A single sample gave rise to the 10 T cell receptor beta chains below, sequenced in a study of regulatory T cells in long-lasting Graves disease. Researchers made TCR beta libraries by using iRepertoire HTBI primers and running Arm-PCR on CDR3 regions. TCRdb ran MiXCR on the multiplex PCR reads and lists one entry per CDR3 protein. The sample lists roughly 300,000 distinct CDR3 sequences, 22% occurring once. Regarding time point: persistent/refractory GD, antithyroid drugs over 5 years with positive TRAb. RNA isolated from PBMCs was used to make the TCR library. The sequenced sample was peripheral blood mononuclear cells (PBMCs), obtained when the disease was refractory, from a patient treated with antithyroid drugs. The receptors derive from a female donor with Graves disease.

The rearrangement links TRBV29-1 to TRBJ2-7; D is perhaps TRBD2 (6 bases). CDR1 is SQVTM and CDR2 is ANQGSEA in the germline V gene. This CDR3 has 16 residues. V lost 7 bases, J lost 2 bases, and 24 bases lay in between. The DNA of the CDR3 is TGCAGCGCCTTTGGCACCGGGACTGGCGGAACCTACGAGCAGTACTTC. Its translation is CSAFGTGTGGTYEQYF.

This clonotype was seen at least ten times. V gene TRBV6-1 combines with J gene TRBJ2-5; the match to TRBD2 covers 9 bases. V trimming: 7 bases; J trimming: 0 bases; junction bases outside the gene matches: 9. CDR1 is MNHNS and CDR2 is SASEGT in the germline V gene. The CDR3 loop spans 16 amino acids. The DNA for the CDR3 is TGTGCCAGCACTCTCGGACTAGCGCTATACCAAGAGACCCAGTACTTC. Amino acids: CASTLGLALYQETQYF.

This chain joins TRBV7-2 and TRBJ2-7; D tentatively fits TRBD1 or TRBD2 (5 bases each). Trimming removed 1 base from V and 2 bases from J, with 12 bases in between. Germline-derived CDR1 and CDR2 are SGHTA and FQGNSA. This CDR3 has 15 residues. CDR3 sequence reads: CASSLGAGAPYEQYF. CDR3 DNA: TGTGCCAGCAGCTTAGGCGCCGGGGCTCCCTACGAGCAGTACTTC.

This clonotype was found a few times. This chain's CDR3 is CASSESFTFRGKNSGNTIYF. Written as DNA, the CDR3 is TGTGCCAGCAGTGAATCATTCACCTTCAGGGGGAAGAATTCTGGAAACACCATATATTTT. The V and J genes are TRBV25-1 and TRBJ1-3, with TRBD1 identical over 7 bases. From germline, CDR1 is MGHDK and CDR2 SYGVNS. The CDR3 sequence is 20 residues long. Trimming at V came to 1 base and at J to 1 base, leaving 16 bases not matched to a gene.

This clonotype was seen many times. The chain is built from TRBV11-2 and TRBJ2-7, with no clear D. Trimming pared 0 bases from V and 1 base from J, leaving 10 bases between. The CDR3 sequence is 15 residues long. Germline values: CDR1 SGHAT, CDR2 FQNNGV. In nucleotides, the CDR3 is TGTGCCAGCAGCTTAGAGGCCCCTGTGTCCTACGAGCAGTACTTC. Its protein is CASSLEAPVSYEQYF.

A single count supports this clonotype. The V call is TRBV7-9, the J call TRBJ2-1; 10 nucleotides line up with TRBD2. CDR3 length: 16 residues. V shed 5 bases and J 3 bases; nucleotides not matched to a gene: 7. Germline CDR1 SEHNR, CDR2 FQNEAQ (reference sequence). The CDR3 coding sequence is TGTGCCAGCAGCCTCGCAGCGGGAGGGGGCTACAATGAGCAGTTCTTC. Translated: CASSLAAGGGYNEQFF.

This chain uses TRBV5-1 with TRBJ2-5, with D possibly being TRBD1 or TRBD2 (5 bases each). The CDR3 totals 15 residues. From germline, CDR1 is SGHRS and CDR2 YFSETQ. V lost 4 bases and J lost 5, with 18 bases in between. Here the CDR3 reads CASSPGLGAGETQYF. DNA for the CDR3: TGCGCCAGCAGCCCTGGACTTGGGGCCGGGGAGACCCAGTACTTC.

The chain couples TRBV28 to TRBJ2-1, with D hard to call. The CDR3 spans 14 residues. Germline CDR1 and CDR2: MDHEN and SYDVKM. V lost 7 bases and J lost 0, with 10 bases in between. The CDR3 sequence is CASTVGVSYNEQFF. For the CDR3, the DNA is TGTGCCAGCACCGTTGGGGTCTCCTACAATGAGCAGTTCTTC.

For this clonotype: Just one base apart from a much larger clone, this may be a read error. CDR3 residues: CASSWLGVGEAQYF. In DNA form, the CDR3 reads TGTGCCAGCAGTTGGCTAGGAGTGGGAGAGGCCCAGTACTTC. The gene calls are TRBV12-3 or TRBV12-4 and TRBJ2-5, with a tentative D call TRBD2 (5 bases). The CDR3 has 14 amino acids.

V and J are TRBV7-6 and TRBJ1-4; D not resolved. Germline V gene lookup returns CDR1 SGHVS and CDR2 FNYEAQ. The CDR3 covers 13 residues. V lost 6 bases to trimming and J lost 8 bases, with 13 bases between them. CDR3 nucleotide sequence: TGTGCCAGCAGTTTGTCGGAACGAGAAAAACTGTTTTTT. It codes for CASSLSEREKLFF.